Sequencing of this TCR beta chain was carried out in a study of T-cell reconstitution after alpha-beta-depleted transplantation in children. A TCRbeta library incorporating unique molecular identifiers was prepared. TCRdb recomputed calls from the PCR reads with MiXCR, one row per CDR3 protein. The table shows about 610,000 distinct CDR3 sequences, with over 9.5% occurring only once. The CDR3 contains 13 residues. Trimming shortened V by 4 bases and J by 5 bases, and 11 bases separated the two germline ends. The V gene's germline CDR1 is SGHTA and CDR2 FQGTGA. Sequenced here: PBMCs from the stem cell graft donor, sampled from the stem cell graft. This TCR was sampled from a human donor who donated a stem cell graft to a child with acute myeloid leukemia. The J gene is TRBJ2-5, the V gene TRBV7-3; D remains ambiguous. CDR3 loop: CASSSGGPETQYF. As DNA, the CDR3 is TGTGCCAGCAGCTCCGGTGGCCCGGAGACCCAGTACTTC. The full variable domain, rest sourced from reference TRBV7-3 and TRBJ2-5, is GAGVSQTPSNKVTEKGKYVELRCDPISGHTALYWYRQSLGQGPEFLIYFQGTGAADDSGLPNDRFFAVRPEGSVSTLKIQRTERGDSAVYLCASSSGGPETQYFGPGTRLLVL.